Listed here are 10 T cell receptor beta chains from one sample, sequenced in a study of cytomegalovirus exposure and HLA in healthy donors. With 60 Vbeta and 13 Jbeta primers, the PCR was carried out. Method: immunoSEQ multiplex PCR; TCRdb's copy keeps in-frame clones and lacks some. The table lists over 80,000 clones, approximately 73% of them singletons, with roughly 3.5% in the top ten. Source material: PBMCs. The receptors here all came from a man aged 35 to 55 in good health and CMV-seronegative.

J is TRBJ2-2 and V is TRBV2, with a possible D match to TRBD1 (5 bases). This CDR3 comprises 15 residues. Trimming left V 9 bases short and J 4 bases short, with 18 bases between. Germline assignment: CDR1 SNHLY and CDR2 FYNNEI. The CDR3 spells CASSPRGYGTGELFF. CDR3 coding DNA: TGTGCCAGTTCCCCTAGGGGTTACGGCACCGGGGAGCTGTTTTTT.

This clone was counted a few times. This sequence joins TRBV6-5 and TRBJ1-2; D remains ambiguous. Germline assignment: CDR1 MNHEY and CDR2 SVGAGI. This CDR3 has 15 residues. Trimming took 0 bases from V and 3 from J, leaving 11 bases between them. CDR3 protein: CASSYSSPGHYGYTF. In nucleotides, the CDR3 is TGTGCCAGCAGTTACTCGTCACCCGGTCACTATGGCTACACCTTC.

This chain uses TRBV19 with TRBJ2-7; tentative D call: TRBD1 (6 bases). CDR1 and CDR2 from the germline V gene are LNHDA and SQIVND (reference sequence). CDR3 size: 13 residues. Trimming pared 5 bases from V and 6 bases from J, leaving 14 bases between. CDR3 nucleotide sequence: TGTGCCAGTAGTCCCCTCCAGGGGTTCGAGCAGTACTTC. This sequence encodes CASSPLQGFEQYF.

This chain joins TRBV6-1 and TRBJ2-7; D unresolved. Germline CDR1 and CDR2: MNHNS and SASEGT. The CDR3 contains 15 residues. Trimming removed 7 bases at V and 4 bases at J, with 20 bases between. CDR3 residues: CASTVAYQLNYEQYF. In DNA form, the CDR3 reads TGTGCCAGCACGGTAGCTTACCAGTTGAATTACGAGCAGTACTTC.

The chain carries TRBV11-3 and TRBJ1-1; D not certain. CDR1 and CDR2 from the germline V gene are SGHNT and YENEEA. Trimming pared 1 base from V and 3 bases from J, leaving 6 bases between. This CDR3 has 13 amino acids. DNA for the CDR3: TGTGCCAGCAGCTTAGGCAGATACACTGAAGCTTTCTTT. Residues: CASSLGRYTEAFF.

This chain uses TRBV5-6 with TRBJ2-3; 10 nucleotides match TRBD2. The CDR3 contains 16 residues. J gave up 1 base and V 3 bases, and 5 bases lay outside the gene matches. Looked up from germline, CDR1 is SGHDT and CDR2 is YYEEEE. CDR3 region: CASSWTSGSGTDTQYF. The CDR3 nucleotides are TGTGCCAGCAGCTGGACTAGCGGTTCTGGCACAGATACGCAGTATTTT.

For the CDR3, the DNA is TGTGCCATCAGTGAGTCAATACCCGCGGGCGAGCAGTACTTC. It is translated as CAISESIPAGEQYF. The V call is TRBV10-3, the J call TRBJ2-7, with a tentative D call TRBD2 (5 bases). Trimming pared 0 bases from V and 6 bases from J, leaving 12 bases between. Germline V lookup: CDR1 ENHRY, CDR2 SYGVKD. The CDR3 sequence is 14 residues long.

The chain couples TRBV29-1 to TRBJ2-2, with 10 bases identical to TRBD1. The CDR3 contains 17 residues. The trim removed 4 bases at V and 6 bases at J, leaving 14 bases unmatched. The germline gives CDR1 SQVTM, CDR2 ANQGSEA. DNA for the CDR3: TGCAGCGTTGCGGGGTTCGGGGGACAGGGGAGTGCCGGGGAGCTGTTTTTT. Encoded protein: CSVAGFGGQGSAGELFF.

The gene calls are TRBV7-8 and TRBJ2-5, with TRBD2 matching 7 bases. The germline CDR1 and CDR2 sequences are SGHVS and FQNEAQ. This CDR3 has 15 amino acids. V was pared by 5 bases and J by 5 bases, with 11 bases of the junction left unmatched. The CDR3 sequence: CASSIGAGERETQYF. The CDR3 DNA reads TGTGCCAGCAGCATAGGGGCGGGGGAGAGGGAGACCCAGTACTTC.

This clone occurred a few times. The J gene is TRBJ1-1, the V gene TRBV28, with 8 bases matching TRBD1. Germline loops: CDR1 MDHEN, CDR2 SYDVKM. The CDR3 length is 15 residues. After removal of 0 bases from V and 5 bases from J, the junction contained 5 bases not matched to a gene. CDR3 DNA sequence: TGTGCCAGCAGTTTATGGGACAGGGAGAGGACTGAAGCTTTCTTT. Protein: CASSLWDRERTEAFF.